In this sample, the clone carrying this TCR beta chain turned up a few times. The antigen remains undetermined. Germline V gene lookup returns CDR1 SGHAT and CDR2 FQDESV (reference sequence). This CDR3 spans 13 amino acids. V was shortened by 8 bases and J by 6 bases, with 13 bases between the two germline ends. This record comes from a study of early T cells in non-severe SARS-CoV-2 infection. Study-level points and caveats: There was a bias toward anti-spike CD8 responses in VDJdb matching, which missed private and CD4 specificities.

A single record per CDR3 protein comes from TCRdb applying MiXCR to the 5' RACE reads. Of about 60,000 distinct CDR3 sequences detected, roughly 5.5% appear once; the ten largest clones hold under 8%. The chain uses TRBV11-1 and TRBJ2-2; unclear D gene. The receptor's source is an adult who was a healthcare worker with PCR-confirmed SARS-CoV-2 infection or an uninfected control (not recorded which). Specimen: whole blood. The CDR3 bases are TGTGCCAGCCGCAATCTGGGGTCCGGGGAGCTGTTTTTT. Translated: CASRNLGSGELFF.